These T cell receptor beta chains were read from a single sample in a study of beta chain features in type 1 diabetes. TCRdb's table, derived via immunoSEQ multiplex PCR, lists solely in-frame clones and lacks some. The sample contains about 640,000 clones, under 15% of which appear only once. Sample: naive CD4+ T cells from blood. The origin of the receptors is a man aged 30 to 39 with type 1 diabetes. The CDR3 runs from the conserved cysteine through the conserved F or W. The D gene is left open where the match is weak. A clone size is listed for some rows: how often the clone was seen (once, few, many), or a class if it is expanded.

TRBD1 TRBJ2-7 NA TRBV5-4 CASRPGQGRSYEQYF TGTGCCAGCAGACCTGGACAGGGTAGAAGCTACGAGCAGTACTTC
TRBD1 TRBJ1-6 few TRBV7-9 CASSLKGTGDSPLHF TGTGCCAGCAGCTTAAAAGGGACAGGGGACTCACCCCTCCACTTT
NA TRBJ2-2 NA TRBV10-3 CAISSGVPGELFF TGTGCCATCAGTTCCGGGGTTCCCGGGGAGCTGTTTTTT
NA TRBJ2-2 NA TRBV2 CASSEGAANTGELFF TGTGCCAGCAGTGAGGGAGCGGCAAACACCGGGGAGCTGTTTTTT
NA TRBJ1-1 few TRBV5-1 CASGSVNTEAFF TGCGCCTCGGGTTCCGTGAACACTGAAGCTTTCTTT
NA TRBJ1-2 few TRBV7-3 CASSLRLGRDGYTF TGTGCCAGCAGCTTACGGTTAGGTCGGGATGGCTACACCTTC
NA TRBJ1-3 NA TRBV5-4 CASSLGGSGNTIYF TGTGCCAGCAGCTTGGGTGGCTCTGGAAACACCATATATTTT
NA TRBJ1-2 few TRBV2 CASSETGKDGYTF TGTGCCAGCAGTGAAACAGGGAAAGATGGCTACACCTTC
NA TRBJ2-5 NA TRBV14 CASSQETGLQETQYF TGTGCCAGCAGCCAAGAGACGGGACTCCAAGAGACCCAGTACTTC
NA TRBJ2-7 NA TRBV14 CASSHRYEQYF TGTGCCAGCAGCCACCGCTACGAGCAGTACTTC
NA TRBJ2-7 few TRBV6-6 CASSAPRDISYEQYF TGTGCCAGCAGTGCCCCGAGGGACATCTCCTACGAGCAGTACTTC
NA TRBJ2-7 few TRBV7-8 CASSLVPYEQYF TGTGCCAGCAGCTTAGTCCCATACGAGCAGTACTTC
NA TRBJ2-5 few TRBV5-4 CASSRGNSGEETQYF TGTGCCAGCAGCCGGGGGAATAGCGGAGAAGAGACCCAGTACTTC
TRBD2 TRBJ2-1 few TRBV2 CASSFGGAGLDEQFF TGTGCCAGCAGTTTCGGGGGGGCAGGGCTCGATGAGCAGTTCTTC
NA TRBJ2-7 NA TRBV5-1 CASSRISSYEQYF TGCGCCAGCAGCCGTATTAGCTCCTACGAGCAGTACTTC
NA TRBJ1-4 NA TRBV9 CASSVGVAEKLFF TGTGCCAGCAGCGTAGGGGTAGCTGAAAAACTGTTTTTT
NA TRBJ2-5 few TRBV14 CASSQDWGQGGAETQYF TGTGCCAGCAGCCAAGATTGGGGCCAGGGAGGAGCCGAGACCCAGTACTTC
TRBD1 TRBJ2-7 NA TRBV6-5 CASSYSGTGTYEQYF TGTGCCAGCAGTTACTCAGGGACAGGTACCTACGAGCAGTACTTC
NA TRBJ2-7 NA TRBV5-1 CASSQDQYEQYF TGCGCCAGCAGCCAGGACCAATACGAGCAGTACTTC
NA TRBJ2-2 few TRBV4-3 CASSQEAAGTNTGELFF TGCGCCAGCAGCCAAGAGGCGGCAGGGACGAACACCGGGGAGCTGTTTTTT
TRBD2 TRBJ2-5 NA TRBV2 CASSERIRTSGAQETQYF TGTGCCAGCAGTGAAAGGATCCGGACTAGCGGGGCTCAAGAGACCCAGTACTTC
TRBD1 TRBJ2-1 NA TRBV2 CASNPQTGGYNEQFF TGTGCCAGCAACCCACAAACAGGGGGATACAATGAGCAGTTCTTC
NA TRBJ1-5 few TRBV7-2 CASSPNGDQPQHF TGTGCCAGCAGCCCCAACGGGGATCAGCCCCAGCATTTT
NA TRBJ1-5 few TRBV13 CASSRDSNQPQHF TGTGCCAGCAGCCGGGATAGCAATCAGCCCCAGCATTTT
NA TRBJ2-6 NA TRBV5-1 CASSTSTGANVLTF NA
NA TRBJ2-7 NA TRBV13 CASSSHDRRTYEQYF TGTGCCAGCAGCTCACATGACAGAAGGACCTACGAGCAGTACTTC